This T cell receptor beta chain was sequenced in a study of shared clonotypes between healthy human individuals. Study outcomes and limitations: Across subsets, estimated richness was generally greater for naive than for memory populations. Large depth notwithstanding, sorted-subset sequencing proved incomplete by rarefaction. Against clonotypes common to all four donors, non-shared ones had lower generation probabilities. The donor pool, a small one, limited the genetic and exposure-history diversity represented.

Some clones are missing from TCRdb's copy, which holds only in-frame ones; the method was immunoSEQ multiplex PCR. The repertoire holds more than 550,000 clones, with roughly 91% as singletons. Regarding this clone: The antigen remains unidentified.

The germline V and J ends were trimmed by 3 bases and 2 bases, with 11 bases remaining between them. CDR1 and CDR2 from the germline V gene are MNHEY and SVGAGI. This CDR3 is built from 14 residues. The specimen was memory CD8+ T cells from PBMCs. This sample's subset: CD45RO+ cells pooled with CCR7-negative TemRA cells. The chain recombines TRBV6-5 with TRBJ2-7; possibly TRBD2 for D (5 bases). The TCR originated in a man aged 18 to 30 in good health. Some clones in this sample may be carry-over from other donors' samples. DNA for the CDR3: TGTGCCAGCAGTTATCAACTAGGGCCCTACGAGCAGTACTTC. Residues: CASSYQLGPYEQYF.